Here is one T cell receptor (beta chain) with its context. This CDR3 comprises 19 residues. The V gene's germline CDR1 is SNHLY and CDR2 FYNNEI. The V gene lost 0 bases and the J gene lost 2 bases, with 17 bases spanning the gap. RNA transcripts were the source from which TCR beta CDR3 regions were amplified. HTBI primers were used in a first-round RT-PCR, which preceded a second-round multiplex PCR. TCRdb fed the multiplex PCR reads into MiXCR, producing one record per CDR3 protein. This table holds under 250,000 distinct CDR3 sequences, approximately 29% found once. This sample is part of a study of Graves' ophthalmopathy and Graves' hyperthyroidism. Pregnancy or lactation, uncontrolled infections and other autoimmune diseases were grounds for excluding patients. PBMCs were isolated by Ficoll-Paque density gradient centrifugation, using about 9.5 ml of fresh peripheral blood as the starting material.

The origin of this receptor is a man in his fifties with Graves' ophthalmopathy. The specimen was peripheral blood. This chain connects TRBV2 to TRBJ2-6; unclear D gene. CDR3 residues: CASSEATPLSETGANVLTF. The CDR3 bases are TGTGCCAGCAGTGAAGCCACCCCCCTCAGCGAAACTGGGGCCAACGTCCTGACTTTC.